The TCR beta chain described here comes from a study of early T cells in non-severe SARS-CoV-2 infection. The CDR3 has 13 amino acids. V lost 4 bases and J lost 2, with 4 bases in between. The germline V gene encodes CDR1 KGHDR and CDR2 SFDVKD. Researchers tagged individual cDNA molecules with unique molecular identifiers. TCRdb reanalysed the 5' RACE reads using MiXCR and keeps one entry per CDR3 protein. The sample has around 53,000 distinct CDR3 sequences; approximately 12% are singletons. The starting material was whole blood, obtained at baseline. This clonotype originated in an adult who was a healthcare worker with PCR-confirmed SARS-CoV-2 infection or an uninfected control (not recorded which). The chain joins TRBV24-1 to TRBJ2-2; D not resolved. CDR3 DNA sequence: TGTGCCACCAGTGAGGGTAACACCGGGGAGCTGTTTTTT. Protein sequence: CATSEGNTGELFF.